The entry below gives a single TCR beta chain sequence along with its context. The identical CDR3 is also encoded by other nucleotide sequences in the sample. The CDR3 has 13 amino acids. Germline lookup yields CDR1 SNHLY and CDR2 FYNNEI. Trimming removed 6 bases from V and 1 base from J; junction bases left unmatched: 1. This specimen belongs to a study of cytomegalovirus exposure and HLA in healthy donors. In the PCR, 60 Vbeta and 13 Jbeta primers were used. Only in-frame clones appear in the TCRdb table, and some are missing; sequencing was by immunoSEQ multiplex PCR. In total, the table holds just over 20,000 clones.

The rearrangement uses TRBV2 and TRBJ1-1, with 8 bases matching TRBD1. Sequenced sample: PBMCs. The TCR sequence derives from a man aged 55 to 70 in good health and CMV-seropositive. CDR3 sequence (DNA): TGTGCCAGCAGCGACAGGGGGAACACTGAAGCTTTCTTT. Protein product: CASSDRGNTEAFF.